A selection of T cell receptor beta chains follows, all from one sample in a study of shared clonotypes between healthy human individuals. Sequencing was performed with immunoSEQ multiplex PCR; in TCRdb, only in-frame clones are kept and a portion is missing. The data show more than 2 million clones, with around 95% seen just once and under 0.15% held by the top ten. Sequencing input: naive CD4+ T cells sorted from blood. These receptors were obtained from a man between 18 and 35 years old in good health. Both conserved end residues are part of each CDR3. The D gene is left open where the match is weak. Rows give clone size only sometimes, using once, few, many, or a class for an expanded clone.

.,TRBJ1-5,17,TRBV28,.,TGTGCCAGCACCAGCCGAGGGAGCAAGCCGAGCAATCAGCCCCAGCATTTT,CASTSRGSKPSNQPQHF
.,TRBJ2-1,15,TRBV5-1,.,TGCGCCAGCAGCTTGGTTGGGGATTCCTACAATGAGCAGTTCTTC,CASSLVGDSYNEQFF
.,TRBJ2-1,16,TRBV18,.,TGTGCCAGCTCACCATTGCGTGGACAGTCGTACAATGAGCAGTTCTTC,CASSPLRGQSYNEQFF
.,TRBJ2-1,15,TRBV7-9,TRBD2,TGTGCCAGCAGTATGTTGGCGGGAGAGTACAATGAGCAGTTCTTC,CASSMLAGEYNEQFF
.,TRBJ2-7,14,TRBV6-1,.,TGTGCCAGCAGTGAAGCACAGACCTTCGGAGAGCAGTACTTC,CASSEAQTFGEQYF
once,TRBJ1-1,14,TRBV10-1,TRBD1,TGCGCCAGCAGTGAGTCCGACAGGGACACTGAAGCTTTCTTT,CASSESDRDTEAFF
.,TRBJ1-3,14,TRBV6-5,.,TGTGCCAGCAGTTTAGACACGGCTGGAAACACCATATATTTT,CASSLDTAGNTIYF
.,TRBJ2-5,16,TRBV5-1,TRBD1,TGCGCCAGCAGCCCCCTACCAAGGGGGCGCGAGGAGACCCAGTACTTC,CASSPLPRGREETQYF
.,TRBJ2-5,15,TRBV14,.,TGTGCCAGCAGCCAAGATGTGGCAGCTGGGGAGACCCAGTACTTC,CASSQDVAAGETQYF
.,TRBJ1-5,15,TRBV7-2,.,TGTGCCAGCCGCCCCGTCCCCACATTTGATCAGCCCCAGCATTTT,CASRPVPTFDQPQHF
.,TRBJ2-7,13,TRBV10-3,.,TGTGCCATCAGGGCGAGCCAAGGAAACGAGCAGTACTTC,CAIRASQGNEQYF
.,TRBJ1-5,14,TRBV6-5,.,TGTGCCAGCAGAAAAGGACAGTTCGGGCAGCCCCAGCATTTT,CASRKGQFGQPQHF
.,TRBJ2-5,13,TRBV2,TRBD1,TGTGCCAGCAGGGCAGGGGGCGTGGAGACCCAGTACTTC,CASRAGGVETQYF
.,TRBJ1-1,15,TRBV5-1,TRBD1,TGCGCCAGCAGCGGAACGGGACAGTCGAACACTGAAGCTTTCTTT,CASSGTGQSNTEAFF
.,TRBJ2-3,13,TRBV30,.,TGTGCCTGGAGGGGGGCGAGTACAGATACGCAGTATTTT,CAWRGASTDTQYF
.,TRBJ1-5,13,TRBV5-6,.,TGTGCCAGCAGTGTGATGGGCAATCAGCCCCAGCATTTT,CASSVMGNQPQHF
.,TRBJ2-7,14,TRBV9,TRBD1,TGTGCCAGCAGCGGTGGACAGGGTATCTACGAGCAGTACTTC,CASSGGQGIYEQYF
once,TRBJ1-5,13,TRBV29-1,TRBD1,TGCAGCGTGGGGACAGCCATAGATCAGCCCCAGCATTTT,CSVGTAIDQPQHF
.,TRBJ1-2,15,TRBV7-9,.,TGTGCCAGCAGCGTAACCTGGGGGGGTCACTATGGCTACACCTTC,CASSVTWGGHYGYTF
.,TRBJ2-7,16,TRBV28,TRBD1,TGTGCCAGCAGTCAGCCCGGACAGGGTAGCCCCTACGAGCAGTACTTC,CASSQPGQGSPYEQYF
.,TRBJ1-1,16,TRBV9,.,TGTGCCAGCAGCCCTCGGGTGGGGCAGGGAGGGACTGAAGCTTTCTTT,CASSPRVGQGGTEAFF
.,TRBJ1-1,12,TRBV5-1,.,TGCGCCAGCAGCTTGACAAGGACTGAAGCTTTCTTT,CASSLTRTEAFF